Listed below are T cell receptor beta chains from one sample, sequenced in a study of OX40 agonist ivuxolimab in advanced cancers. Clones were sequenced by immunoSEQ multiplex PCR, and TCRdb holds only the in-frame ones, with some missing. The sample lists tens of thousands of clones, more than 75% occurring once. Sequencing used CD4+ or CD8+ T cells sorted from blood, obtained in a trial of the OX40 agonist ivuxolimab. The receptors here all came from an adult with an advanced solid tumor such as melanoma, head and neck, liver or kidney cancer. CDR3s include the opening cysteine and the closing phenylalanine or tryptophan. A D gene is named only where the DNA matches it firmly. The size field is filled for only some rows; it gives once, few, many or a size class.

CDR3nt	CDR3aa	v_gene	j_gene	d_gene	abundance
TGTGCCAGCAGCCCGGGAGCCAAAAACATTCAGTACTTC	CASSPGAKNIQYF	TRBV6-5	TRBJ2-4	NA	once
TGCGCCAGCAGCCAGAATTCCGGGACGTCTTACGAGCAGTACTTC	CASSQNSGTSYEQYF	TRBV4-1	TRBJ2-7	NA	NA
TGTGCCAGCAACCCGGGACAAACGAACACCGGGGAGCTGTTTTTT	CASNPGQTNTGELFF	TRBV6-1	TRBJ2-2	NA	NA
TGTGCCAGCAGCCCCAAACAGGGGGCCTATTCGAACACCGGGGAGCTGTTTTTT	CASSPKQGAYSNTGELFF	TRBV11-2	TRBJ2-2	TRBD1	NA
TGTGCCAGCAGCCAGAGACAGGCTAGCACAGATACGCAGTATTTT	CASSQRQASTDTQYF	TRBV4-2	TRBJ2-3	NA	NA
TGCGCCAGCAGTCAATGGGAGGGGGCCGACAATCAGCCCCAGCATTTT	CASSQWEGADNQPQHF	TRBV4-1	TRBJ1-5	TRBD1	NA
TGTGCCAGCAGTTCTCCAACAGGGGGGTCCTACAATGAGCAGTTCTTC	CASSSPTGGSYNEQFF	TRBV27	TRBJ2-1	TRBD1	NA
TGTGCCAGCAGACCCCGACAGGGGATTGGTCCTAACTATGGCTACACCTTC	CASRPRQGIGPNYGYTF	TRBV27	TRBJ1-2	TRBD1	once
TGTGCCAGCAGCTCCCCAGCGGGGGGGCCCGAGACCCAGTACTTC	CASSSPAGGPETQYF	TRBV7-9	TRBJ2-5	TRBD2	NA
TGTGCCATCAGTAGGGAATCGGGCACTGAAGCTTTCTTT	CAISRESGTEAFF	TRBV10-3	TRBJ1-1	NA	NA
TGTGCCAGCAGCCCTAGGTGGGGCGGGATGGACGAGCAGTACTTC	CASSPRWGGMDEQYF	TRBV7-9	TRBJ2-7	NA	NA
TGTGCCATCAGCAACGCCAGGGGGCTGATTTGGAGCAATCAGCCCCAGCATTTT	CAISNARGLIWSNQPQHF	TRBV10-3	TRBJ1-5	TRBD1	NA
TGTGCCAGCAGCTTGGGACAGATTTACACCTTC	CASSLGQIYTF	TRBV7-9	TRBJ1-2	TRBD1	NA
TGTGCCAGCAGTTACTCGCCGCTCCCGAGCTCCTACGAGCAGTACTTC	CASSYSPLPSSYEQYF	TRBV6-5	TRBJ2-7	NA	NA
TGTGCCAGCAGCATCCGCGGGGGGAACACAGATACGCAGTATTTT	CASSIRGGNTDTQYF	TRBV13	TRBJ2-3	TRBD2	once
TGTGCCAGCAGTTTATGGGGGGGTACGCAGTATTTT	CASSLWGGTQYF	TRBV27	TRBJ2-3	TRBD2	NA
TGTGCCAGCAGCTTAGCGGCGGGGGTGAACACTGAAGCTTTCTTT	CASSLAAGVNTEAFF	TRBV7-9	TRBJ1-1	NA	NA
TGTGCCAGCAGACAAGCGGGGGGGTTTTACAATGAGCAGTTCTTC	CASRQAGGFYNEQFF	TRBV27	TRBJ2-1	TRBD2	NA
TGCGCCAGCAGCCATGCTCCCGAGGTGCGCGACTATGGCTACACCTTC	CASSHAPEVRDYGYTF	TRBV4-1	TRBJ1-2	NA	NA
TGTGCCAGCAGTTCCGGCGGGACTAGCGGATACAATGAGCAGTTCTTC	CASSSGGTSGYNEQFF	TRBV27	TRBJ2-1	TRBD2	NA
TGTGCCAGCAGCAACGGACAGGGAGGGAGTCAGCCCCAGCATTTT	CASSNGQGGSQPQHF	TRBV11-2	TRBJ1-5	TRBD1	NA
TGTGCCAGCAGCCCCGGGGCGGGGGGCTATGGGGAGACCCAGTACTTC	CASSPGAGGYGETQYF	TRBV5-4	TRBJ2-5	TRBD2	NA
TGTGCCAGCAGTCAAAGACCAAGTGAAAAACTGTTTTTT	CASSQRPSEKLFF	TRBV6-5	TRBJ1-4	NA	NA
TGTGCCAGCAGTTCCCTAGCGGGTAACACAGATACGCAGTATTTT	CASSSLAGNTDTQYF	TRBV6-6	TRBJ2-3	TRBD2	NA
TGTGCCAGTAGTATCGTAGGACTTAGCAATCAGCCCCAGCATTTT	CASSIVGLSNQPQHF	TRBV19	TRBJ1-5	NA	NA
TGTGCCAGTAGTAGTAAGCGGGGGCACCCCAATGAGCAGTTCTTC	CASSSKRGHPNEQFF	TRBV19	TRBJ2-1	TRBD2	NA
TGTGCCAGCAGCCTTACCGGGACAGGGGGCACAGATACGCAGTATTTT	CASSLTGTGGTDTQYF	TRBV5-4	TRBJ2-3	TRBD1	NA
TGTGCCAGCAGTTTTGACGGGAGCAATCAGCCCCAGCATTTT	CASSFDGSNQPQHF	TRBV27	TRBJ1-5	NA	NA
TGTGCCAGCAGCATAAGGTCCGAACACGAGCAGTACTTC	CASSIRSEHEQYF	TRBV11-1	TRBJ2-7	NA	NA
TGTGCCAGCAGCTTCGGACCAGGGCTTTACAATGAGCAGTTCTTC	CASSFGPGLYNEQFF	TRBV13	TRBJ2-1	NA	NA
TGTGCCAGCAGCGTAGGGGGAAGCACCGGGGAGCTGTTTTTT	CASSVGGSTGELFF	TRBV9	TRBJ2-2	NA	NA
TGTGCCAGCAGCCAAAGAGCTATTATCTTTCGACAGGGGGTTTATTCACCCCTCCACTTT	CASSQRAIIFRQGVYSPLHF	TRBV14	TRBJ1-6	TRBD1	NA
TGCGCCAGCAGCCAAGCCGGGACTAGCGGGGATGAGCAGTTCTTC	CASSQAGTSGDEQFF	TRBV4-1	TRBJ2-1	TRBD2	NA
TGTGCCAGCAGCTTGTGGGGTAATATGGACACTGAAGCTTTCTTT	CASSLWGNMDTEAFF	TRBV7-9	TRBJ1-1	NA	medium-sized
TGCAGCGTTGACCCAGGGCTTGGCACTGAAGCTTTCTTT	CSVDPGLGTEAFF	TRBV29-1	TRBJ1-1	NA	NA
TGTGCCAGCAGCTTAGACCTGAGACGGGGCTCCTACGAGCAGTACTTC	CASSLDLRRGSYEQYF	TRBV11-2	TRBJ2-7	NA	NA
TGTGCCAGCAGCTCCCTGACAGCCTGGCAGGAGCTGTTTTTT	CASSSLTAWQELFF	TRBV13	TRBJ2-2	NA	NA
TGCGCCAGCAGCCTACATAGCCTGGGCACTGAAGCTTTCTTT	CASSLHSLGTEAFF	TRBV5-1	TRBJ1-1	NA	NA
TGTGCCAGCAGCCCCGGACTAGACTACCTACAAGAGACCCAGTACTTC	CASSPGLDYLQETQYF	TRBV5-6	TRBJ2-5	TRBD2	NA
TGTGCCAGCAGCCCCGGGACTTTCTACGAGCAGTACTTC	CASSPGTFYEQYF	TRBV11-1	TRBJ2-7	NA	NA
TGTGCCAGCAGCTTAGCCACCGGGGAGCTGTTTTTT	CASSLATGELFF	TRBV5-4	TRBJ2-2	NA	once
TGTGCCAGCAGCCAAACCCACACCGGACAGGGGGCCGCGAAGAACGAGCAGTACTTC	CASSQTHTGQGAAKNEQYF	TRBV27	TRBJ2-7	TRBD1	once
TGTGCCAGTATAACAGGGTCGAATGAGCAGTTCTTC	CASITGSNEQFF	TRBV6-6	TRBJ2-1	NA	medium-sized
TGCGCCAGCAGTCCTACAGAGTCCTACGAGCAGTACTTC	CASSPTESYEQYF	TRBV4-1	TRBJ2-7	NA	NA
TGTGCCAGCAGCCCCGACAGGGTGTCCTACAATGAGCAGTTCTTC	CASSPDRVSYNEQFF	TRBV11-2	TRBJ2-1	TRBD1	NA
TGTGCCAGCAGCGCTGACCTAGCGGGACCCTACAATGAGCAGTTCTTC	CASSADLAGPYNEQFF	TRBV7-2	TRBJ2-1	TRBD2	NA
TGTGCCAGCAGCCCCGGACGAGGGATTTCTAACTATGGCTACACCTTC	CASSPGRGISNYGYTF	TRBV5-4	TRBJ1-2	NA	NA
TGTGCCAGCAGCTTAGTTGGGGGGGCGAGCACAGATACGCAGTATTTT	CASSLVGGASTDTQYF	TRBV13	TRBJ2-3	NA	NA
TGCGCCAGCAGCATTTCAGGGGTGGGTAATTCACCCCTCCACTTT	CASSISGVGNSPLHF	TRBV5-1	TRBJ1-6	NA	once
TGTGCCAGCAGTTACGAGGCGGACACTGGTCGAGAGACCCAGTACTTC	CASSYEADTGRETQYF	TRBV27	TRBJ2-5	NA	NA
TGTGCCAGCAGTCCATATTTATTGCAGGTCCTTTACTTC	CASSPYLLQVLYF	TRBV6-5	TRBJ2-5	NA	once
TGCGCCAGCAGCTTGGGGAGGGGGCTGACTGAAGCTTTCTTT	CASSLGRGLTEAFF	TRBV5-1	TRBJ1-1	TRBD1	once
TGCGCCAGCAGCCAAGGGGGGGACAGGTCCTACGAGCAGTACTTC	CASSQGGDRSYEQYF	TRBV4-1	TRBJ2-7	TRBD1	NA
TGTGCCAGCACCCCGGACACCAACTCCTACGAGCAGTACTTC	CASTPDTNSYEQYF	TRBV27	TRBJ2-7	NA	NA